Each of the 11 T cell receptor beta chains below was sequenced from the same sample in a study of shared clonotypes between healthy human individuals. Using immunoSEQ multiplex PCR, the repertoire was profiled, and TCRdb retains in-frame clones only, with some absent. This sample yields around 1.4 million clones, of which around 98.5% are seen a single time; approximately 0.4% belongs to the top ten. The sequenced sample was naive CD4+ T cells sorted from blood. Noted subset: CD45RA+ positively selected. The receptors were gathered from a man aged 30-40 years in good health.

V usage is TRBV18 and J usage is TRBJ2-5; TRBD2 agrees at 8 bases. Trimming removed 6 bases from V and 6 bases from J; junction bases left unmatched: 12. Germline CDR1 KGHSH, CDR2 LQKENI. The CDR3 has 15 amino acids. The CDR3 DNA follows: TGTGCCAGCTCCCCTCAAAGCGGGAGCAGAAAGACCCAGTACTTC. Its protein is CASSPQSGSRKTQYF.

Worth noting for this clone: At the DNA level, this CDR3 is encoded by other sequences in the same sample as well. The chain combines TRBV5-1 with TRBJ2-5; 8 bases line up with TRBD2. Trimming removed 2 bases from V and 2 bases from J; junction bases left unmatched: 2. Per germline, CDR1 SGHRS and CDR2 YFSETQ. This CDR3 spans 14 amino acids. Written as DNA, the CDR3 is TGCGCCAGCAGCTTTGGGACTAGTCAAGAGACCCAGTACTTC. Translated, it gives CASSFGTSQETQYF.

This chain links TRBV5-6 with TRBJ2-7, with TRBD2 matching 11 bases. The germline CDR1 and CDR2 sequences are SGHDT and YYEEEE. The CDR3 consists of 15 residues. The J segment lost 6 bases and the V segment lost 0 bases, leaving 5 bases of the junction unmatched. The CDR3 coding sequence is TGTGCCAGCAGCTTGGTAGCGGGAGGGCCTCGCGAGCAGTACTTC. This codes for CASSLVAGGPREQYF.

This chain uses TRBV19 with TRBJ2-1; 10 nucleotides match TRBD2. CDR1 is LNHDA and CDR2 is SQIVND in the germline V gene (reference sequence). The CDR3 runs 15 residues. Unmatched junction bases numbered 12, after V lost 7 bases and J lost 9 bases. CDR3 bases: TGTGCCAGTAATCCTTCCCTAGCGGGAGACGGTGAGCAGTTCTTC. Translating gives CASNPSLAGDGEQFF.

J is TRBJ2-7 and V is TRBV5-4, with 7 bases fitting TRBD2. The CDR3 sequence is 15 residues long. Germline CDR1 SGHNT, CDR2 YYREEE (reference sequence). The ends lost 5 bases at V and 2 bases at J; junction bases unmatched: 10. The CDR3, as DNA: TGTGCCAGCAGTCCTAGCGGCGGGGGTCCCTACGAGCAGTACTTC. This encodes CASSPSGGGPYEQYF.

This clone came up once. The chain links TRBV11-2 to TRBJ2-5; 10 bases match TRBD2. Per the germline V gene, CDR1 is SGHAT and CDR2 is FQNNGV. V dropped 1 base and J dropped 5; count of bases not matched to a gene: 7. The CDR3 has 16 amino acids. DNA for the CDR3: TGTGCCAGCAGCTTAGGTCCAGCGGGAGGGGGGGAGACCCAGTACTTC. Protein product: CASSLGPAGGGETQYF.

The CDR3 bases are TGCGCCAGCAGCCAAGATGGAGTTCCCACTAGCACAGATACGCAGTATTTT. Translating it yields CASSQDGVPTSTDTQYF. The gene calls are TRBV4-3 and TRBJ2-3, with unresolved D. CDR3 length equals 17 residues. The V and J ends lost 0 bases and 0 bases respectively, with 13 bases between them. Germline V CDR1 and CDR2: LGHNA, YSLEER.

V is TRBV14 and J is TRBJ1-1; maybe TRBD1 (5 bases). Germline V gene sequence: CDR1 SGHDN, CDR2 FVKESK. This CDR3 is built from 15 residues. The V and J ends lost 4 bases and 1 base respectively, with 13 bases between them. CDR3 in amino acids: CASSRKEGQNTEAFF. The CDR3 DNA reads TGTGCCAGCAGCCGGAAGGAGGGGCAGAACACTGAAGCTTTCTTT.

This rearrangement joins TRBV7-2 to TRBJ2-3; tentatively, D is TRBD2 (7 bases). V lost 5 bases to trimming and J lost 4 bases, with 16 bases between them. The length of the CDR3 is 15 residues. CDR1 SGHTA and CDR2 FQGNSA come from the germline V gene. CDR3 sequence (DNA): TGTGCCAGCAGCCCCACTAGGGGGGGCCCAGATACGCAGTATTTT. Its translation is CASSPTRGGPDTQYF.

The chain employs TRBV10-3 and TRBJ2-7; perhaps TRBD2 as D (5 bases). Germline V gene sequence: CDR1 ENHRY, CDR2 SYGVKD. Between the trimmed V and J ends, which lost 2 bases and 0 bases, there was a span of 11 bases. The CDR3 contains 15 residues. The CDR3 DNA reads TGTGCCATCAGTGAGAGGCAGCGGAGCTCCTACGAGCAGTACTTC. The encoded protein is CAISERQRSSYEQYF.

This sequence joins TRBV6-5 and TRBJ1-3, with a possible D match to TRBD1 (5 bases). The CDR3 consists of 15 residues. V shed 8 bases and J shed 0 bases, with 14 bases lying between them. Looked up from germline, CDR1 is MNHEY and CDR2 is SVGAGI. The CDR3 nucleotides read TGTGCCAGCTCTCAAGGGACCTCCTCTGGAAACACCATATATTTT. Its protein is CASSQGTSSGNTIYF.